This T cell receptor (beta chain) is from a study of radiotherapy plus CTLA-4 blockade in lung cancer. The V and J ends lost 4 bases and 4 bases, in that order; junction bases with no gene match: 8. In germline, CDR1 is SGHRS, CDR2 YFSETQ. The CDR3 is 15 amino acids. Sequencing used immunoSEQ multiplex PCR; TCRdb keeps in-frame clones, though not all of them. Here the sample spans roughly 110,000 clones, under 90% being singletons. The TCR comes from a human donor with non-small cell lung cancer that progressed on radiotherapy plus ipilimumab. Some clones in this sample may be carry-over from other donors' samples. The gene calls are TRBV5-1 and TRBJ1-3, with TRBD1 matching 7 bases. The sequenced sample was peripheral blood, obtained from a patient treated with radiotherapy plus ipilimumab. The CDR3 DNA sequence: TGCGCCAGCAGCAGGGGGCAGGACTGGGGAAACACCATATATTTT. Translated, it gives CASSRGQDWGNTIYF.